Shown below are 12 T cell receptor beta chains from a single sample sequenced in a study of T-cell memory formation after mild COVID-19. TCRdb called the 5' RACE reads again in MiXCR, with one record for every CDR3 protein. Here the sample spans 550,000 to 600,000 distinct CDR3 sequences, roughly a sixth being singletons. The material sequenced was PBMCs or a T cell subset sorted from them (not recorded which). Receptors were obtained from an adult woman who had mild COVID-19 (a few samples of this study predate the infection). Cell type and time point are not known.

The CDR3 region has the DNA TGTGCCAGCAGCCCCTGGACAGGGAGGACTTATGGCTACACCTTC. Its translation is CASSPWTGRTYGYTF. The V and J genes are TRBV14 and TRBJ1-2; 8 positions match TRBD1. This CDR3 has 15 amino acids. V shed 4 bases and J 5 bases; nucleotides not matched to a gene: 9. Germline lookup yields CDR1 SGHDN and CDR2 FVKESK.

V gene TRBV24-1 combines with J gene TRBJ1-1, with no clear D. CDR3 length: 13 residues. The germline CDR1 and CDR2 sequences are KGHDR and SFDVKD. Trimming cost V 4 bases and J 4 bases, with 9 bases left between them. The CDR3 here is CATSDPPGTEAFF. CDR3 bases: TGTGCCACCAGTGACCCTCCGGGCACTGAAGCTTTCTTT.

J is TRBJ2-5 and V is TRBV5-1, with a weak D call TRBD2 (7 bases). The V and J ends lost 9 bases and 1 base respectively, with 19 bases between them. Germline V gene sequence: CDR1 SGHRS, CDR2 YFSETQ. The CDR3 runs to 15 residues. CDR3: CATSWEGVPQETQYF. As DNA, the CDR3 is TGCGCCACCTCATGGGAGGGGGTGCCCCAAGAGACCCAGTACTTC. Full variable domain (rest looked up from reference TRBV5-1 and TRBJ2-5): KAGVTQTPRYLIKTRGQQVTLSCSPISGHRSVSWYQQTPGQGLQFLFEYFSETQRNKGNFPGRFSGRQFSNSRSEMNVSTLELGDSALYLCATSWEGVPQETQYFGPGTRLLVL.

The chain carries TRBV7-9 and TRBJ1-4, with D possibly matching TRBD1 (5 bases). The V gene lost 3 bases and the J gene lost 7 bases, with 15 bases spanning the gap. CDR1 is SEHNR, CDR2 FQNEAQ, per germline (reference sequence). The CDR3 extends over 15 amino acids. Here the CDR3 DNA reads TGTGCCAGCAGCTTCACAGCCGGGGGGAGTGAAAAACTGTTTTTT. It is translated as CASSFTAGGSEKLFF. Looking up the rest from reference TRBV7-9 and TRBJ1-4 gives the full variable domain: DTGVSQNPRHKITKRGQNVTFRCDPISEHNRLYWYRQTLGQGPEFLTYFQNEAQLEKSRLLSDRFSAERPKGSFSTLEIQRTEQGDSAMYLCASSFTAGGSEKLFFGSGTQLSVL.

This clonotype turned up a few times. The chain has TRBV5-1 and TRBJ2-1; D gene uncertain. Trimming took 0 bases from V and 6 from J, leaving 7 bases between them. The CDR3 runs to 13 residues. The germline V gene has CDR1 SGHRS and CDR2 YFSETQ. The CDR3 sequence is CASSLEFFNEQFF. DNA for the CDR3: TGCGCCAGCAGCTTGGAATTCTTCAATGAGCAGTTCTTC.

There are a few counts of this clonotype. The rearrangement uses TRBV20-1 and TRBJ2-7; TRBD2 aligns across 7 bases. V gave up 5 bases and J gave up 0 bases; unmatched junction bases: 10. The CDR3 runs 15 residues. The V gene's germline CDR1 is DFQATT and CDR2 SNEGSKA (reference sequence). In DNA, the CDR3 is TGCAGTGCTCTTGACGGGGGGAGAAGCTCCTACGAGCAGTACTTC. Its protein is CSALDGGRSSYEQYF.

This chain joins TRBV7-9 and TRBJ1-3; D is ambiguous. The CDR3 covers 16 residues. Germline loops: CDR1 SEHNR, CDR2 FQNEAQ (reference sequence). V dropped 5 bases and J dropped 0 bases, with 14 bases sitting between them. Here the CDR3 reads CASSTWTASSGNTIYF. The DNA of the CDR3 is TGTGCCAGCAGCACTTGGACTGCGAGCTCTGGAAACACCATATATTTT. Together with reference TRBV7-9 and TRBJ1-3, the CDR3 gives the full variable domain: DTGVSQNPRHKITKRGQNVTFRCDPISEHNRLYWYRQTLGQGPEFLTYFQNEAQLEKSRLLSDRFSAERPKGSFSTLEIQRTEQGDSAMYLCASSTWTASSGNTIYFGEGSWLTVV.

At least ten counts were recorded for this clonotype. The genes are TRBV7-6 and TRBJ2-1; 12 bases align to TRBD2. The CDR3 totals 16 residues. Germline assignment: CDR1 SGHVS and CDR2 FNYEAQ. The V segment lost 5 bases and the J segment 0 bases; nucleotides outside the gene matches: 2. CDR3 nucleotides: TGTGCCAGCAGCCTACTAGCGGGGGGCTCCTACAATGAGCAGTTCTTC. Protein sequence: CASSLLAGGSYNEQFF. The variable domain in full, with the rest retrieved from reference TRBV7-6 and TRBJ2-1, is GAGVSQSPRYKVTKRGQDVALRCDPISGHVSLYWYRQALGQGPEFLTYFNYEAQQDKSGLPNDRFSAERPEGSISTLTIQRTEQRDSAMYRCASSLLAGGSYNEQFFGPGTRLTVL.

This clonotype was counted at least ten times. The J gene is TRBJ2-7, the V gene TRBV10-3, with TRBD1 identical over 9 bases. The CDR3 consists of 14 residues. Trimming at V came to 9 bases and at J to 2 bases, leaving 8 bases not matched to a gene. Germline CDR1 reads ENHRY; CDR2 reads SYGVKD. The CDR3 sequence: CAIRGTGIPYEQYF. In nucleotides, the CDR3 is TGTGCCATACGGGGGACAGGGATTCCCTACGAGCAGTACTTC.

J is TRBJ1-2 and V is TRBV15; a possible D gene is TRBD1 (5 bases). The V end was cut by 6 bases, the J end by 8 bases, with 19 bases between. The V gene's germline CDR1 is LNHNV and CDR2 YYDKDF (reference sequence). The CDR3 has 14 residues. CDR3 nucleotide sequence: TGTGCCACCAGTAGACTAGGGACGGCGGACGGCTACACCTTC. It is translated as CATSRLGTADGYTF. The complete variable domain, with remaining parts taken from reference TRBV15 and TRBJ1-2, reads DAMVIQNPRYQVTQFGKPVTLSCSQTLNHNVMYWYQQKSSQAPKLLFHYYDKDFNNEADTPDNFQSRRPNTSFCFLDIRSPGLGDTAMYLCATSRLGTADGYTFGSGTRLTVV.

This clonotype came up once. The chain has TRBV3-1 and TRBJ1-2; D is undetermined. The V gene lost 0 bases and the J gene lost 4 bases, with 12 bases spanning the gap. Per germline, CDR1 LGHDT and CDR2 YNNKEL (reference sequence). The CDR3 has 15 residues. As DNA, the CDR3 is TGTGCCAGCAGCCAAGAAGTGGGTGGAATCTATGGCTACACCTTC. The encoded protein is CASSQEVGGIYGYTF.

The chain joins TRBV19 to TRBJ1-2; unclear D gene. The V end was cut by 7 bases, the J end by 6 bases, with 6 bases between. The CDR3 covers 10 residues. From germline, CDR1 is LNHDA and CDR2 SQIVND (reference sequence). The CDR3 DNA follows: TGTGCCAGTACCAGCAATGGCTACACCTTC. Translated: CASTSNGYTF.